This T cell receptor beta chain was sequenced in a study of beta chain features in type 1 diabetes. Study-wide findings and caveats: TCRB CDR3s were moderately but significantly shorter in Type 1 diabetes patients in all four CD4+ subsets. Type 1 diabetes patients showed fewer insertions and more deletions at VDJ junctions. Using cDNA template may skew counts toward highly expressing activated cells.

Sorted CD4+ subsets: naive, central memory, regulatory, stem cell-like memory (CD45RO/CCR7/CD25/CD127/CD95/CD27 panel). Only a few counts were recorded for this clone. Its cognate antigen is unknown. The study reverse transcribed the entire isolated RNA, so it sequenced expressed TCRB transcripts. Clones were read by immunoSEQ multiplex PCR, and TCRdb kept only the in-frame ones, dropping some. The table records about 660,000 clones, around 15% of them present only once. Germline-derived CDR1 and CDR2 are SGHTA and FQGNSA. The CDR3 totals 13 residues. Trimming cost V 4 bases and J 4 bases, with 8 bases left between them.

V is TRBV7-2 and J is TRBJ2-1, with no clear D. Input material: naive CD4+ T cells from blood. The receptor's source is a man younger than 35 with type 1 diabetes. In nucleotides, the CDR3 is TGTGCCAGCAGCTCTCGATCTTACAATGAGCAGTTCTTC. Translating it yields CASSSRSYNEQFF.